This is a list of T cell receptor beta chains from one sample in a study of cytomegalovirus exposure and HLA in healthy donors. The method was immunoSEQ multiplex PCR; TCRdb's version includes in-frame clones alone and lacks a portion of them. The sample carries some 150,000 clones, 65% to 90% recorded once. Sequenced: PBMCs. The receptors here all came from a man aged 18 to 29 in good health and CMV-seropositive. Each CDR3 is given with its conserved first and last residue.

V gene: TRBV6-4; CDR3 protein: CASSARTGGWTGELFF
V gene: TRBV27; CDR3 protein: CASSLNQGGWTEAFF
V gene: TRBV27; CDR3 protein: CASSLFSSGQKDDEQFF
V gene: TRBV19; CDR3 protein: CASRGGGEDYGYTF
V gene: TRBV4-1; CDR3 protein: CASSQESGSTDTQYF
V gene: TRBV18; CDR3 protein: CASSPSWGQGTDTQYF
V gene: TRBV7-2; CDR3 protein: CASSFNLYPPLHF
V gene: TRBV5-1; CDR3 protein: CASNTGQPNEKLFF
V gene: TRBV7-9; CDR3 protein: CASSLGDRGRDTSYEQYF
V gene: TRBV30; CDR3 protein: CAWSSGTGVYEQYF
V gene: TRBV7-9; CDR3 protein: CASSVGTGYDTQYF
V gene: TRBV5-1; CDR3 protein: CASSLDSETGDVEGYTF
V gene: TRBV5-8; CDR3 protein: CASSYHSGTGGEKLFF
V gene: TRBV18; CDR3 protein: CASSPPDRANEQFF
V gene: TRBV10-3; CDR3 protein: CAIKSVGSGVSEQYF
V gene: TRBV4-2; CDR3 protein: CASSGSGSSNEQFF